This T cell receptor beta chain was obtained from a study of regulatory T cells in long-lasting Graves disease. Building of the TCR beta libraries involved iRepertoire HTBI primers and Arm-PCR of CDR3 regions. MiXCR, applied by TCRdb to the multiplex PCR reads, yields one record per CDR3 protein. The profile shows roughly 300,000 distinct CDR3 sequences, around 19% of them singletons. Time point here: persistent/refractory GD, antithyroid drugs over 5 years with positive TRAb. Extracted RNA from PBMCs served as the source of the TCR library. Diagnosis followed American Thyroid Association guidelines for Graves' disease. Trimming shortened V by 7 bases and J by 7 bases, and 22 bases separated the two germline ends. This CDR3 has 14 residues. Germline V lookup: CDR1 DFQATT, CDR2 SNEGSKA (reference sequence).

V is TRBV20-1 and J is TRBJ1-1, with a weak D call TRBD1 (5 bases). This clonotype originated in a female donor with Graves disease. Sequenced material: peripheral blood mononuclear cells (PBMCs), taken when the disease was refractory, from a patient treated with antithyroid drugs. Here the CDR3 reads CSVHVGAQRLEAFF. CDR3 in DNA: TGCAGTGTTCACGTTGGGGCCCAGAGACTTGAAGCTTTCTTT.